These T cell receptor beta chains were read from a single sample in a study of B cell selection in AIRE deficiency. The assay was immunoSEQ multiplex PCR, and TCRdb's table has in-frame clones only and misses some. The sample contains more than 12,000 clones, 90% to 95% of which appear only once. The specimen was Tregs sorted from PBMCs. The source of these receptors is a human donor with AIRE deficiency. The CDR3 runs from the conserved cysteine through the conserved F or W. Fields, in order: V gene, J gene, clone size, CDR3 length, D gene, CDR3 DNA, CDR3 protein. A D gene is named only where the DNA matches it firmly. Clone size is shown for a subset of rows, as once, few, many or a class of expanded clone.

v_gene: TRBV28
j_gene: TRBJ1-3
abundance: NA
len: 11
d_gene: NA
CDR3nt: TGTGCCAGCAGTTTCCGAAACACCATATATTTT
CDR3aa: CASSFRNTIYF

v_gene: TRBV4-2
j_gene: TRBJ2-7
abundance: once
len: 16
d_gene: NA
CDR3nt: TGTGCCAGCAGCTTAGATCCCCCCGGGGATGGGGACGAGCAGTACTTC
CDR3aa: CASSLDPPGDGDEQYF

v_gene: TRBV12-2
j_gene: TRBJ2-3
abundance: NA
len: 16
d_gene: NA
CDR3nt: TGTGCAAGTCGCCCCAGACCAGGCCCAATAGAACATACGCAGTATTTT
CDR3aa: CASRPRPGPIEHTQYF

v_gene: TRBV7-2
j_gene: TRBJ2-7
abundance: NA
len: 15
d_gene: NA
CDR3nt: TGTGCCAGCAGTTTTGCCAGGGACCCTATCTACGAGCAGTACTTC
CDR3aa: CASSFARDPIYEQYF

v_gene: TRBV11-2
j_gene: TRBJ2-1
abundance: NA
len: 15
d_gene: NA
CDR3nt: TGTGCCAGCAGCTTAGCGGGGAGCTCCTACAATGAGCAGTTCTTC
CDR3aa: CASSLAGSSYNEQFF

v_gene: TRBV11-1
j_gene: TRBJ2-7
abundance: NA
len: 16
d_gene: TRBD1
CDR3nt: TGTGCCAGCAGCGATGCCCCGGGACAGGCGTACTACGAGCAGTACTTC
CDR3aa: CASSDAPGQAYYEQYF

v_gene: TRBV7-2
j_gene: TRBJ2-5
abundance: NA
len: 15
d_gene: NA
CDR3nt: TGTGCCAGCAGCCCGAATAGGCCCTCGGGAGAGACCCAGTACTTC
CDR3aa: CASSPNRPSGETQYF

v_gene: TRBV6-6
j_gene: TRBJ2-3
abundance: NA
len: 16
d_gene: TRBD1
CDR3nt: TGTGCCACCTCGATTGGGGGGACAGGGAGGCGAGATACGCAGTATTTT
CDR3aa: CATSIGGTGRRDTQYF

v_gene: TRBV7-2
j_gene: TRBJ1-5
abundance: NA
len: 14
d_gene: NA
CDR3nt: TGTGCCAGCAGCTTAGGGCACCCTTTGGGGCCCCAGCATTTT
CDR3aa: CASSLGHPLGPQHF

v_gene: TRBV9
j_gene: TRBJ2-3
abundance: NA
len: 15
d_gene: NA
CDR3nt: TGTGCCAGCAGCGTAGAGGGTGTGGGCGGCCATGCGCAGTATTTT
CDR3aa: CASSVEGVGGHAQYF

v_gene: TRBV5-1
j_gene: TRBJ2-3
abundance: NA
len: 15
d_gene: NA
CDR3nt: TGCGCCAGCAGCGCACTAGATGGGGAGGTTGCTACGCAGTATTTT
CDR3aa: CASSALDGEVATQYF

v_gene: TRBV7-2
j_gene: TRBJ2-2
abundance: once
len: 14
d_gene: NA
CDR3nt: TGTGCCAGCAGCACCCATACGCAGACCGGGGAGCTGTTTTTT
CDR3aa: CASSTHTQTGELFF

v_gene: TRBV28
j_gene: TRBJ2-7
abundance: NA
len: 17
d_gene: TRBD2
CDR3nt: TGTGCCAGCAGTTCCCTGACGGGAGGACCGAGCTCCTACGAGCAGTACTTC
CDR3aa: CASSSLTGGPSSYEQYF

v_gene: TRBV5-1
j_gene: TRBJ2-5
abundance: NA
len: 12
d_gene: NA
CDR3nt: TGCGCCAGCAGGGCGGTCCAAGAGACCCAGTACTTC
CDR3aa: CASRAVQETQYF

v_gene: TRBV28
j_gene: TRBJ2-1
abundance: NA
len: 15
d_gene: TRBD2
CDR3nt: TGTGCCAGCAGTTTAGACCTAGCGGGAGGGGGGGAGCAGTTCTTC
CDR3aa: CASSLDLAGGGEQFF

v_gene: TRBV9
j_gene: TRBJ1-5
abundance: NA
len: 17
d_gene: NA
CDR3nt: TGTGCCAGCAGCCCCGGGCCGGGTCTTTCTAGCAATCAGCCCCAGCATTTT
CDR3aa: CASSPGPGLSSNQPQHF

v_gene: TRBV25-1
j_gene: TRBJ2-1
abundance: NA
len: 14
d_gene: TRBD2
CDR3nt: TGTGCCAGCAGTGTACCGGGACTAGTCAATGAGCAGTTCTTC
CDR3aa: CASSVPGLVNEQFF

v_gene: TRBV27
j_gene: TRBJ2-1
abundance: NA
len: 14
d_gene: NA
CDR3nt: TGTGCCAGCAGTTGGATTAGGAGGTCGGATGAGCAGTTCTTC
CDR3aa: CASSWIRRSDEQFF

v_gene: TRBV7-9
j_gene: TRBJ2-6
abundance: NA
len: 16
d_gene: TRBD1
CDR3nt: TGTGCCAGCAGCCGGACAGGGGGCGCTGGGGCCAACGTCCTGACTTTC
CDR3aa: CASSRTGGAGANVLTF

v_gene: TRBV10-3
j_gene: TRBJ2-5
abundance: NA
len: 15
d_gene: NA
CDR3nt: TGTGCCATCAGTGAGTCGACGTACCCCCAAGAGACCCAGTACTTC
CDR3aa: CAISESTYPQETQYF

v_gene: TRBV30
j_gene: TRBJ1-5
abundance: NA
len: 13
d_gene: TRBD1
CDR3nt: TGTGCCTGGAGTTCAGGGGGAAATCAGCCCCAGCATTTT
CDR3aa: CAWSSGGNQPQHF

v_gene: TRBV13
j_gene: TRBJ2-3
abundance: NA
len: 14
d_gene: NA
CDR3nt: TGTGCCAGCAGCTTAACCATATCAACAGATACGCAGTATTTT
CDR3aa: CASSLTISTDTQYF

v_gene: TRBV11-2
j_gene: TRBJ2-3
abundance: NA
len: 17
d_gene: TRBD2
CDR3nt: TGTGCCAGCAGCTTAGGCCTTGACGGGAGGTCTTCAGATACGCAGTATTTT
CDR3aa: CASSLGLDGRSSDTQYF

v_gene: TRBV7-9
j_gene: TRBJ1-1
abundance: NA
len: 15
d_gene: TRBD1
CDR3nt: TGTGCCAGCAGCTCCATCGGGACAGGGAACACTGAAGCTTTCTTT
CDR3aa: CASSSIGTGNTEAFF

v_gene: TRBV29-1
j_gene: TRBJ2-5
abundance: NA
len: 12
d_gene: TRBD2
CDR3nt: TGCAGCGCCCGGGGGGTCGGTGAGACCCAGTACTTC
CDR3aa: CSARGVGETQYF

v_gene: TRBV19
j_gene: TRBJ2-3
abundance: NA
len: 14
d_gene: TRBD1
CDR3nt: TGTGCCAGTAGGCCTCCGGGACAGGGACATACGCAGTATTTT
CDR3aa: CASRPPGQGHTQYF

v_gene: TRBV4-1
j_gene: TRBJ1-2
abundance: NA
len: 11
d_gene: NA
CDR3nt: TGCGCCAGCCGGGAGAACTATGGCTACACCTTC
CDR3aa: CASRENYGYTF

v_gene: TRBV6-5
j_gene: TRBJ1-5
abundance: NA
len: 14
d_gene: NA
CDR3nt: TGTGCCAGCAGTTACAGGGGTAGCAATCAGCCCCAGCATTTT
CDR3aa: CASSYRGSNQPQHF

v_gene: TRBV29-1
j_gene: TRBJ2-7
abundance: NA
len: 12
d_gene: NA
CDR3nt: TGCAGCGTTGGAAAGAACAGGGCCGAGCAGTACTTC
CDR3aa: CSVGKNRAEQYF

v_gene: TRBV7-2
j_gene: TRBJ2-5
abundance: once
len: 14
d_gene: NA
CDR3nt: TGTGCCAGCAGCCTACTCCCGGTCGGGGAGACCCAGTACTTC
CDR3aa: CASSLLPVGETQYF

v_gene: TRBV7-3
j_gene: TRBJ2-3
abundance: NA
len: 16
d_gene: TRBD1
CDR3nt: TGTGCCAGCAGCTTAGGCAGGGGGCTGTACACAGATACGCAGTATTTT
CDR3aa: CASSLGRGLYTDTQYF

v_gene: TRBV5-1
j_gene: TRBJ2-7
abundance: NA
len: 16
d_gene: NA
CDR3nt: TGCGCCAGCAGCTTGACCACCAGGACTAAACCTTACGAGCAGTACTTC
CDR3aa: CASSLTTRTKPYEQYF

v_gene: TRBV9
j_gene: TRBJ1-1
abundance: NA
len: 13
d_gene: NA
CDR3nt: TGTGCCAGCAGCTCACAGGTAAACACTGAAGCTTTCTTT
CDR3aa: CASSSQVNTEAFF

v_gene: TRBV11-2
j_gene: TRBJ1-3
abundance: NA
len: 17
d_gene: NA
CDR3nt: TGTGCCAGCAGCCAATTAACGGGGGGGAACTCTGGAAACACCATATATTTT
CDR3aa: CASSQLTGGNSGNTIYF

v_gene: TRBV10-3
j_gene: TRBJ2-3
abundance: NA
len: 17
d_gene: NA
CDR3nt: TGTGCCATCAGTGCGGGGTTACTAGCCTCTAGCACAGATACGCAGTATTTT
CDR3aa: CAISAGLLASSTDTQYF

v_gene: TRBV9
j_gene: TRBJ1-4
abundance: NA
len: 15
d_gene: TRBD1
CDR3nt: TGTGCCAGCAGCCCACAGGGGTTGGAAAATGAAAAACTGTTTTTT
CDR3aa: CASSPQGLENEKLFF

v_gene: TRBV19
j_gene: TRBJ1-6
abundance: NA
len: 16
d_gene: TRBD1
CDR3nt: TGTGCCAGTAGAAGACAGGGGGTATCCTATAATTCACCCCTCCACTTT
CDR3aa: CASRRQGVSYNSPLHF

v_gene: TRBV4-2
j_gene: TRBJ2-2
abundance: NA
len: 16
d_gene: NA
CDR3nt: TGTGCCAGCAGCCAAGATCGGTGGAGGAACACCGGGGAGCTGTTTTTT
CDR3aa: CASSQDRWRNTGELFF

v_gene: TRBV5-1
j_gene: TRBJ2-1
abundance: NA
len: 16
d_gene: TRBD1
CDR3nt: TGCGCCAGCAGCCTAACGACAGGGTCGGGCCTCAATGAGCAGTTCTTC
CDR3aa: CASSLTTGSGLNEQFF

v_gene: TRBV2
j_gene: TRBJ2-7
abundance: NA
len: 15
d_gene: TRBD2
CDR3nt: TGTGCCAGCAGTGAATCGCTAGCGGCATCCTACGAGCAGTACTTC
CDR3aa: CASSESLAASYEQYF

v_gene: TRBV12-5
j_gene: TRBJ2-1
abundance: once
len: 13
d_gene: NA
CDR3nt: TGTGCTAGTGGTTTGGGGGCGGCCTGGGAGCAGTTCTTC
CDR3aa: CASGLGAAWEQFF

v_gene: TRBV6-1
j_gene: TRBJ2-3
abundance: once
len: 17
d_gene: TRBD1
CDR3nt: TGTGCCAGCAGTGAGGGTGACAGGGGGCGACCCACAGATACGCAGTATTTT
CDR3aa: CASSEGDRGRPTDTQYF

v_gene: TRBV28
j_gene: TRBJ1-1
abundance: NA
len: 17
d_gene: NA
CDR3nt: TGTGCCAGCAGATCTGTTCCCAACTGGCGGAGGAACACTGAAGCTTTCTTT
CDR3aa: CASRSVPNWRRNTEAFF

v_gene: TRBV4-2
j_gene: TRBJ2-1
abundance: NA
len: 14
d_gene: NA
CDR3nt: TGTGCCAGCAGCCATCGGGCGGCAGACAATGAGCAGTTCTTC
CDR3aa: CASSHRAADNEQFF

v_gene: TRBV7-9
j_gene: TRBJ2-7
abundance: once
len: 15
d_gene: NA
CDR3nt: TGTGCCAGCAGCGCCCCCGGTCCGAGTAACTGGGAGCAGTACTTC
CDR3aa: CASSAPGPSNWEQYF

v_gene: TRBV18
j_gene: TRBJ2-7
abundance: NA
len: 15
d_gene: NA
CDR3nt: TGTGCCAGCTCACCAGGGCCGGGACCCTGGGGGGAGCAGTACTTC
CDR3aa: CASSPGPGPWGEQYF

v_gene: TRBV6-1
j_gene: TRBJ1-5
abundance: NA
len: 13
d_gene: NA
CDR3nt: TGTGCCAGCAGACGCAATAGCAATCAGCCCCAGCATTTT
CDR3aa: CASRRNSNQPQHF

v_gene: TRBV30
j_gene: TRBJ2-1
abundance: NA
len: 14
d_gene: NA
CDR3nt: TGTGCCTGGAGTGTTATGGGACTTGTGGATGAGCAGTTCTTC
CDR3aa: CAWSVMGLVDEQFF

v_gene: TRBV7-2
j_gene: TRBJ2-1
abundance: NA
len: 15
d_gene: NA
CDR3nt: TGTGCCAGCAGCTTACAGGTTAACTCCTACAATGAGCAGTTCTTC
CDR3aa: CASSLQVNSYNEQFF

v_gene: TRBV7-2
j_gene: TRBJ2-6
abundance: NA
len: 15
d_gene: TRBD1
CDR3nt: TGTGCCAGCAGCCGTGACAGGGTTGGGGCCAACGTCCTGACTTTC
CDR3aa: CASSRDRVGANVLTF

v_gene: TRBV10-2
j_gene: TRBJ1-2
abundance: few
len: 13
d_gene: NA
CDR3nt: TGCGCCAGCAGAAGGACAGACAACTATGGCTACACCTTC
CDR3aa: CASRRTDNYGYTF

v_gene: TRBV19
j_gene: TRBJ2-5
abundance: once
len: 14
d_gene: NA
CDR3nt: TGTGCCAGTAGTCCCAGACAGGGAGGGCAGACCCAGTACTTC
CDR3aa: CASSPRQGGQTQYF